The 7 T cell receptor beta chains listed next were all sequenced from one sample in a study of early T cells in non-severe SARS-CoV-2 infection. TCRdb ran MiXCR on the 5' RACE reads and lists one entry per CDR3 protein. The data show 20,000 to 30,000 distinct CDR3 sequences, around 4% seen once. The material sequenced was whole blood. These receptors came from an adult who was a healthcare worker with PCR-confirmed SARS-CoV-2 infection or an uninfected control (not recorded which).

The chain employs TRBV7-3 and TRBJ2-7; 7 nucleotides match TRBD2. The V and J ends lost 1 base and 3 bases, in that order; junction bases with no gene match: 0. The CDR3 runs 13 residues. Germline-derived CDR1 and CDR2 are SGHTA and FQGTGA. CDR3 region: CASSLSGGYEQYF. The CDR3 DNA follows: TGTGCCAGCAGCTTAAGCGGGGGCTACGAGCAGTACTTC.

This clonotype was counted ten times or more. V and J are TRBV29-1 and TRBJ2-7; 8 nucleotides match TRBD1. There are 15 residues in the CDR3. Germline CDR1 is SQVTM and CDR2 is ANQGSEA. V was clipped by 1 base and J by 2 bases; unmatched bases: 7. CDR3 sequence reads: CSVEAGAGGPYEQYF. The CDR3 DNA sequence: TGCAGCGTTGAAGCCGGGGCAGGGGGCCCCTACGAGCAGTACTTC.

This clonotype has ten or more counts. V is TRBV5-1 and J is TRBJ2-1, with a weak D call TRBD1 (5 bases). Trimming removed 0 bases from V and 4 bases from J, with 11 bases in between. Germline V CDR1 and CDR2: SGHRS, YFSETQ. This CDR3 has 15 amino acids. Here the CDR3 reads CASSLEQALYNEQFF. The CDR3, as DNA: TGCGCCAGCAGCTTGGAACAGGCTCTTTACAATGAGCAGTTCTTC.

This clonotype was recorded many times. The rearrangement links TRBV7-3 to TRBJ1-1; unclear D gene. Germline CDR1 SGHTA, CDR2 FQGTGA. The germline V and J ends were trimmed by 3 bases and 4 bases, with 9 bases remaining between them. The length of the CDR3 is 13 residues. The CDR3 DNA is TGTGCCAGCAGCTTTTCGACCAGCACTGAAGCTTTCTTT. Protein: CASSFSTSTEAFF.

This clonotype occurred a few times. This chain links TRBV7-6 with TRBJ2-1; D is unclear. Trimming took 0 bases from V and 5 from J, leaving 5 bases between them. CDR1 is SGHVS, CDR2 FNYEAQ, per germline. The CDR3 totals 13 residues. The CDR3 sequence: CASSLARNNEQFF. The CDR3 DNA is TGTGCCAGCAGCTTAGCAAGAAACAATGAGCAGTTCTTC.

This clonotype appeared many times. The chain recombines TRBV28 with TRBJ1-2; tentative D call: TRBD1 (5 bases). The CDR3 spans 13 residues. In germline, CDR1 is MDHEN, CDR2 SYDVKM. The V and J ends lost 6 bases and 4 bases respectively, with 12 bases between them. CDR3 residues: CASRSDSSYGYTF. The CDR3 nucleotides read TGTGCCAGCAGGTCCGACAGCTCCTATGGCTACACCTTC.

About this clonotype itself: This may come from a read error, since a much larger clone is one base off. The chain recombines TRBV7-6 with TRBJ2-7; D remains ambiguous. The CDR3 covers 13 residues. Germline lookup yields CDR1 SGHVS and CDR2 FNYEAQ. CDR3 loop: CANSLQSSYEQYF. CDR3 DNA: TGTGCCAACAGCTTACAAAGCTCCTACGAGCAGTACTTC.